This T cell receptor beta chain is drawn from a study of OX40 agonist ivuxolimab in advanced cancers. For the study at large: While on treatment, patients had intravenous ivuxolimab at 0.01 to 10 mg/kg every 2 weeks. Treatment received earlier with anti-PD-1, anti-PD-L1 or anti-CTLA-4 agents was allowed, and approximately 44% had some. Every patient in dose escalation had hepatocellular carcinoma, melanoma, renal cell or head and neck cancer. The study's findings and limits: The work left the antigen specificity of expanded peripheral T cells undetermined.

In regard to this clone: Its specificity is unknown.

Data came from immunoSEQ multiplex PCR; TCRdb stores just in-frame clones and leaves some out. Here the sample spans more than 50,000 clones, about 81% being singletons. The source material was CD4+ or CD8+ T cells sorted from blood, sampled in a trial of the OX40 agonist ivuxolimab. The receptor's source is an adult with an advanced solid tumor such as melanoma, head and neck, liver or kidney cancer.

The CDR3 nucleotides are TGCGCCAGTCGAGTGGGGGACGGGTACAATGAGCAGTTCTTC. Amino acids: CASRVGDGYNEQFF. This sequence joins TRBV4-1 and TRBJ2-1; possibly TRBD1 or TRBD2 for D (5 bases each). CDR3 length: 14 residues. The ends were cut back, 9 bases at V and 4 bases at J, with 16 bases in the middle. Germline V lookup: CDR1 MGHRA, CDR2 YSYEKL.